One T cell receptor (beta chain) is described in this entry. This entry belongs to a study of T-cell reconstitution after alpha-beta-depleted transplantation in children. CDR3 length: 16 residues. Unique molecular identifiers were incorporated into the prepared TCRbeta library. TCRdb re-derived calls from the PCR reads in MiXCR, one entry per CDR3 protein. The sample contains approximately 500,000 distinct CDR3 sequences, under 12% of which appear only once. Sample: PBMCs, taken before TCRalphabeta/CD19-depleted stem cell transplant. V is TRBV21-1 and J is TRBJ2-3. TRBV21-1 is tagged as a pseudogene. This receptor was obtained from a child between 2 and 9 years old with inherited bone marrow failure, due to receive a stem cell transplant. Here the CDR3 DNA reads TGTGCCAGCAGCATTATCATGGCTGCTAGCACAGATACGCAGTATTTT. It codes for CASSIIMAASTDTQYF.